Listed here is a single TCR beta chain. Germline CDR1 is LGHDT and CDR2 is YNNKEL (reference sequence). Trimming cost V 3 bases and J 7 bases, with 15 bases left between them. The CDR3 has 14 amino acids. Those enrolled in Seattle joined during active infection and were followed longitudinally afterward. The data are from a study of blood T cell repertoires in COVID-19. As processed by the authors: It was from reference gene primer amplification that nucleated cell counts were estimated. Clones were sequenced by immunoSEQ multiplex PCR, and TCRdb holds only the in-frame ones, with some missing. That table furnishes V, J and clone size, whereas the DNA furnished D and trimming. The table records 300,000 to 450,000 clones, roughly 87% of them present only once.

Source material: peripheral blood. This receptor was identified in an older woman with COVID-19, enrolled during active disease. The chain recombines TRBV3-1 (or the pseudogene TRBV3-2) with TRBJ1-2; tentative D call: TRBD1 (5 bases). The CDR3 DNA sequence: TGTGCCAGCAGCCATACCTCGGGTCAGGGTGGCTACACCTTC. Protein: CASSHTSGQGGYTF.